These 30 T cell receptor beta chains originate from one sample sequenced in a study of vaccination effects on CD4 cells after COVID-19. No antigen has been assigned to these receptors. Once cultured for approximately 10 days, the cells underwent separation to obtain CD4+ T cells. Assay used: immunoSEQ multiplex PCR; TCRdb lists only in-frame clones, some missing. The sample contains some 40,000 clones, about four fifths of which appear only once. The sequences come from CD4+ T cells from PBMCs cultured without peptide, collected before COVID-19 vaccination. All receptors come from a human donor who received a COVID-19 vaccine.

The DNA for the CDR3 is TGCAGCGTAAGACAGGACCTCTCCTACAATGAGCAGTTCTTC. It encodes CSVRQDLSYNEQFF. The V and J genes are TRBV29-1 and TRBJ2-1; a weak D match, TRBD1 (6 bases). Trimming took 6 bases from V and 0 from J, leaving 12 bases between them. Germline assignment: CDR1 SQVTM and CDR2 ANQGSEA. The CDR3 consists of 14 residues.

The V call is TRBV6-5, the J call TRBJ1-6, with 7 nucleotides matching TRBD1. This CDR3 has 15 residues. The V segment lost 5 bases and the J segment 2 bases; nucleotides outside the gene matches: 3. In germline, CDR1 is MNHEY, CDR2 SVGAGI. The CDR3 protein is CASSPGTAYNSPLHF. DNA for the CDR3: TGTGCCAGCAGTCCCGGGACAGCCTATAATTCACCCCTCCACTTT.

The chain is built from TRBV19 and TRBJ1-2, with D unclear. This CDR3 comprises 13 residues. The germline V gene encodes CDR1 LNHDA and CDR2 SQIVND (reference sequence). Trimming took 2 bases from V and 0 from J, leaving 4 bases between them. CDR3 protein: CASSIRTNYGYTF. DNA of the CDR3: TGTGCCAGTAGTATAAGGACTAACTATGGCTACACCTTC.

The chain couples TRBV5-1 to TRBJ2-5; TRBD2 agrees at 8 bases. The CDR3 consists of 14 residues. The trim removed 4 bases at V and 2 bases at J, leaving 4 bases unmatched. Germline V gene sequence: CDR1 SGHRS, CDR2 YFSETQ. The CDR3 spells CASSRTSRQETQYF. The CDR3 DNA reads TGCGCCAGCAGCCGGACTAGCAGGCAAGAGACCCAGTACTTC.

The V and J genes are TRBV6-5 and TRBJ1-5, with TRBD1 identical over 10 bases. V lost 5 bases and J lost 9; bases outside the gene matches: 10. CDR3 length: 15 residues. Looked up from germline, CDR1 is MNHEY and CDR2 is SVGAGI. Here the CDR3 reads CASSLTGTGVWPQHF. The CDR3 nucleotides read TGTGCCAGCAGTCTTACCGGGACAGGGGTCTGGCCCCAGCATTTT.

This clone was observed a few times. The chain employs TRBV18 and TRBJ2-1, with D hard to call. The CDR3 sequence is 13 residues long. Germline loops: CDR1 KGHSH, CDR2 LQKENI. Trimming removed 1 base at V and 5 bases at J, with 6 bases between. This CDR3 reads CASSPLRNNEQFF. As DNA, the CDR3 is TGTGCCAGCTCACCACTCAGAAACAATGAGCAGTTCTTC.

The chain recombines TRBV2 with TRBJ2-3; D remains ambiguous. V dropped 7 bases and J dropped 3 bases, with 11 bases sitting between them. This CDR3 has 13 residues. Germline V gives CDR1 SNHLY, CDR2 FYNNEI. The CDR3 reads CASIPYSTDTQYF. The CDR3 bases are TGTGCCAGCATTCCCTACTCAACAGATACGCAGTATTTT.

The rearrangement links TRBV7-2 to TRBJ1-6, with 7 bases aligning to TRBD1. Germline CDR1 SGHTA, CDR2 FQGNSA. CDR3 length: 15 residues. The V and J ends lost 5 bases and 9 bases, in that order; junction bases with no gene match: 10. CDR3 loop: CASSGAGGMSSPLHF. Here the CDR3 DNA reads TGTGCCAGCAGCGGGGCAGGGGGTATGAGTTCACCCCTCCACTTT.

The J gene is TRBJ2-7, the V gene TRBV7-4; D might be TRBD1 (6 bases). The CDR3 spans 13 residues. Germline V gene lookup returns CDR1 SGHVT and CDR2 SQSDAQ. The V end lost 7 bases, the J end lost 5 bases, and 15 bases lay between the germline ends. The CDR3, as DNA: TGTGCCAGCACCAACAGGGTTATCGACGAGCAGTACTTC. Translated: CASTNRVIDEQYF.

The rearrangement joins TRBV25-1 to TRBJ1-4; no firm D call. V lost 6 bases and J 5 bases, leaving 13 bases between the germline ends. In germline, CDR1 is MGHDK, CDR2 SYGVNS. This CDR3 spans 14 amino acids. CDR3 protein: CASRLDGRNEKLFF. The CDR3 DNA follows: TGTGCCAGCAGATTGGACGGAAGGAATGAAAAACTGTTTTTT.

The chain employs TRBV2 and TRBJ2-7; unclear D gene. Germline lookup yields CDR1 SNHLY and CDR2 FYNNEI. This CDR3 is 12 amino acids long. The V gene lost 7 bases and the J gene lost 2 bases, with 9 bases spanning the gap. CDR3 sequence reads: CASNFGTYEQYF. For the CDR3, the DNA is TGTGCCAGCAACTTTGGGACCTACGAGCAGTACTTC.

The DNA for the CDR3 is TGTGCCAGCACCGACAGGGGCGGGACTGAAGCTTTCTTT. It translates to CASTDRGGTEAFF. The chain uses TRBV6-6 and TRBJ1-1; TRBD1 agrees at 8 bases. Per germline, CDR1 MNHNY and CDR2 SVGAGI (reference sequence). This CDR3 has 13 amino acids. V was clipped by 7 bases and J by 5 bases; unmatched bases: 6.

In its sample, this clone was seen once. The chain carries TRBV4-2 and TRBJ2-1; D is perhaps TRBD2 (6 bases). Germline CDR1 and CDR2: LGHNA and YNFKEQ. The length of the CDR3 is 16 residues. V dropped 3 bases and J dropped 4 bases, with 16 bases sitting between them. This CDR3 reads CASSQGGRRQYNEQFF. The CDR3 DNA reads TGTGCCAGCAGCCAGGGAGGACGGAGACAATACAATGAGCAGTTCTTC.

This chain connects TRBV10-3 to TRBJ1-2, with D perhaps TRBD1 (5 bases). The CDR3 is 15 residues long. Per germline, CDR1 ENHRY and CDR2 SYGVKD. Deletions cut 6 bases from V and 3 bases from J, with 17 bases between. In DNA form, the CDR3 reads TGTGCCATCAGCGAAGGCCCCGGGACGTACTATGGCTACACCTTC. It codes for CAISEGPGTYYGYTF.

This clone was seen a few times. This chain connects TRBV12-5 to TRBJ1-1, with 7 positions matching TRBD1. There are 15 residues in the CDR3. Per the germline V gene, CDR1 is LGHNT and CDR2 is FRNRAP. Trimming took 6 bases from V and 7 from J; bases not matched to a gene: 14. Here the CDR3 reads CASGSPGTGEVEAFF. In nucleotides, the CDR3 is TGTGCTAGTGGCTCCCCAGGAACAGGGGAGGTTGAAGCTTTCTTT.

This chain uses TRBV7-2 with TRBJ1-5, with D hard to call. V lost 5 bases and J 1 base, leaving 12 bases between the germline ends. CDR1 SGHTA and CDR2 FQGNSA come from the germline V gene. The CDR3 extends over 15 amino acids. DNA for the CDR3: TGTGCCAGCAGCCCTTACTCGTGGAGCAATCAGCCCCAGCATTTT. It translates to CASSPYSWSNQPQHF.

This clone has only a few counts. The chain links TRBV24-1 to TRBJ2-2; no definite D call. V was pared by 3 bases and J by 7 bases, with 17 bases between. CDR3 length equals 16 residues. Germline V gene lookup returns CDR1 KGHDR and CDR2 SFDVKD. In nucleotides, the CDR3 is TGTGCCACCAGTGATGTCCAGGACCCTCGGCGCGGGGAGCTGTTTTTT. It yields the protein CATSDVQDPRRGELFF.

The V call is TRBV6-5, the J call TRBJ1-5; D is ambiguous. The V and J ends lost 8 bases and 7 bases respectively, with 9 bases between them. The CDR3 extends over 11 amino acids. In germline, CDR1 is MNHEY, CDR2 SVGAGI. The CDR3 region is CASARGQPQHF. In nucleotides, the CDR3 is TGTGCCAGCGCGCGTGGCCAGCCCCAGCATTTT.

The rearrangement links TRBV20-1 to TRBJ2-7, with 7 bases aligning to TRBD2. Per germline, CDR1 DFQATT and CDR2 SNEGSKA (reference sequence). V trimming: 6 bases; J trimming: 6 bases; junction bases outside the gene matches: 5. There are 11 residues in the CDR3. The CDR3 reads CSAGPSGEQYF. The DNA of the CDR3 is TGCAGTGCGGGCCCTAGCGGCGAGCAGTACTTC.

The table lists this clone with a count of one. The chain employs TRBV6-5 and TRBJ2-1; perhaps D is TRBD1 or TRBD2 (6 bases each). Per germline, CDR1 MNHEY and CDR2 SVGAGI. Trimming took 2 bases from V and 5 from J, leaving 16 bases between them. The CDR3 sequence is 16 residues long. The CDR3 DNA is TGTGCCAGCAGTTACGGGGGGCTTAGCAGTCACAATGAGCAGTTCTTC. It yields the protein CASSYGGLSSHNEQFF.

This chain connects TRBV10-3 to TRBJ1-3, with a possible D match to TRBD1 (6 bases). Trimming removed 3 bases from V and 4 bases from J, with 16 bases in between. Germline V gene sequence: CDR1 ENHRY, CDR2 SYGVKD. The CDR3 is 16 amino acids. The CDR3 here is CAISEQGLGGGNTIYF. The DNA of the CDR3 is TGTGCCATCAGTGAACAGGGCCTTGGGGGAGGAAACACCATATATTTT.

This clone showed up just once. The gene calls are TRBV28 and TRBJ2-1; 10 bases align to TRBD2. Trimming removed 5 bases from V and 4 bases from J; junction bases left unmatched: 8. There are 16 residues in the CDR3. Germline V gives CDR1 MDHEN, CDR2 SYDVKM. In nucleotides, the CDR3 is TGTGCCAGCAGTGTGCTAGCGGGAGAGAGTTACAATGAGCAGTTCTTC. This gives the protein CASSVLAGESYNEQFF. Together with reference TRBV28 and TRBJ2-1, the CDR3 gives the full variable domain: DVKVTQSSRYLVKRTGEKVFLECVQDMDHENMFWYRQDPGLGLRLIYFSYDVKMKEKGDIPEGYSVSREKKERFSLILESASTNQTSMYLCASSVLAGESYNEQFFGPGTRLTVL.

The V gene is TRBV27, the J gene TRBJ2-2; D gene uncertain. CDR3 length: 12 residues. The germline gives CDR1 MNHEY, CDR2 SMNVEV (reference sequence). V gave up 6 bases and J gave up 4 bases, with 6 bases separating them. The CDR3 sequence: CASRVSTGELFF. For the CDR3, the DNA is TGTGCCAGCAGGGTTTCCACCGGGGAGCTGTTTTTT.

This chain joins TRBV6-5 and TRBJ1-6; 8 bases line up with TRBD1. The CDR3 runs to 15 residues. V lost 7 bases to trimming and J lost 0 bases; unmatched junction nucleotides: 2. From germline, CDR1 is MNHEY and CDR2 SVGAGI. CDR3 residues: CASNTGGSYNSPLHF. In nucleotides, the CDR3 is TGTGCCAGCAATACAGGGGGCTCCTATAATTCACCCCTCCACTTT.

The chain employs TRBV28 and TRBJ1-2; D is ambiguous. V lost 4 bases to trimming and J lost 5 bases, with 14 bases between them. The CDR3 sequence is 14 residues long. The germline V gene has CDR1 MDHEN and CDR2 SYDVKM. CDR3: CASSSPSRVYGYTF. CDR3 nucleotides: TGTGCCAGCAGTTCCCCAAGCAGAGTTTATGGCTACACCTTC.

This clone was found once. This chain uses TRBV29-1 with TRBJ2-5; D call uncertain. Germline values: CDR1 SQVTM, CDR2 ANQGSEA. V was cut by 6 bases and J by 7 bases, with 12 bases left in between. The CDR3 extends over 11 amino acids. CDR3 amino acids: CSVMVRGTQYF. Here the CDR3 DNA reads TGCAGCGTAATGGTTCGTGGGACCCAGTACTTC.

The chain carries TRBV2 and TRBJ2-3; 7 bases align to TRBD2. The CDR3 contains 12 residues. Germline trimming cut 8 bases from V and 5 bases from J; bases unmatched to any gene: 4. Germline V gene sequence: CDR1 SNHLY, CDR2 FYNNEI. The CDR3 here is CASAAGEDTQYF. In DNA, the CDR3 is TGTGCCAGCGCGGCGGGGGAAGATACGCAGTATTTT.

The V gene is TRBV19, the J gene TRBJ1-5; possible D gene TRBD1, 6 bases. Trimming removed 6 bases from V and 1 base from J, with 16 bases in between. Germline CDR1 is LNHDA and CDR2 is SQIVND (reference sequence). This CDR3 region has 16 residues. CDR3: CASRNTWGASNQPQHF. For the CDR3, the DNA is TGTGCCAGTAGAAATACCTGGGGGGCGAGCAATCAGCCCCAGCATTTT.

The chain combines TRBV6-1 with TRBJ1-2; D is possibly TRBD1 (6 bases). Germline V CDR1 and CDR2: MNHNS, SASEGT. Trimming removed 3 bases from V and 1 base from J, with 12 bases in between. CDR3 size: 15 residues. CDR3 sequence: CASSDQGMGNYGYTF. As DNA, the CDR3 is TGTGCCAGCAGTGACCAGGGGATGGGTAACTATGGCTACACCTTC.

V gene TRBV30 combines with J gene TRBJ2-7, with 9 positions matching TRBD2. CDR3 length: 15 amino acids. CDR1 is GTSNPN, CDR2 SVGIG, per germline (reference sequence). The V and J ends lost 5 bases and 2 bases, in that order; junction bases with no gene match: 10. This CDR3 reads CAWADTGLATYEQYF. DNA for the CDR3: TGTGCCTGGGCAGATACCGGACTAGCGACCTACGAGCAGTACTTC. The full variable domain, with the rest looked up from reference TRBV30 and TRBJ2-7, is SQTIHQWPATLVQPVGSPLSLECTVEGTSNPNLYWYRQAAGRGLQLLFYSVGIGQISSEVPQNLSASRPQDRQFILSSKKLLLSDSGFYLCAWADTGLATYEQYFGPGTRLTVT.